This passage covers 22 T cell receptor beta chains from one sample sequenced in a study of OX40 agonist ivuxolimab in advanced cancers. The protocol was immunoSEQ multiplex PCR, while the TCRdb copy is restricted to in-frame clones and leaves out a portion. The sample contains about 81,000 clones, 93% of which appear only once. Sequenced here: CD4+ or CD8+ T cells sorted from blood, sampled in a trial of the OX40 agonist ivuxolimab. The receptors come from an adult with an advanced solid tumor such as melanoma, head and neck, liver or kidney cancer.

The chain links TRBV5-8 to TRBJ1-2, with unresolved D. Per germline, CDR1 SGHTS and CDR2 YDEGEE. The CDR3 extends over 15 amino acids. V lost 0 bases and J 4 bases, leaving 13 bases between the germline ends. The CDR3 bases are TGTGCCAGCAGCTTGGCGAGAGGAGACGCCTATGGCTACACCTTC. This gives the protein CASSLARGDAYGYTF.

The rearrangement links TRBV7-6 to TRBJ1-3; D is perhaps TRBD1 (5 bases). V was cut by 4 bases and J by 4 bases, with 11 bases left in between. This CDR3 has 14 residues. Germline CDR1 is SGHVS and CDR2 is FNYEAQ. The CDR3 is CASSSQGSGNTIYF. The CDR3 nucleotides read TGTGCCAGCAGCTCCCAGGGTTCAGGAAACACCATATATTTT.

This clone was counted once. The CDR3 DNA follows: TGTGCCAGCAGCCCTACGGACAGTATTTACTCCTACGAGCAGTACTTC. It encodes CASSPTDSIYSYEQYF. The genes are TRBV5-5 and TRBJ2-7; D is perhaps TRBD1 (6 bases). The ends were cut back, 4 bases at V and 0 bases at J, with 17 bases in the middle. Germline CDR1 is SGHKS and CDR2 is YYEKEE (reference sequence). This CDR3 spans 16 amino acids.

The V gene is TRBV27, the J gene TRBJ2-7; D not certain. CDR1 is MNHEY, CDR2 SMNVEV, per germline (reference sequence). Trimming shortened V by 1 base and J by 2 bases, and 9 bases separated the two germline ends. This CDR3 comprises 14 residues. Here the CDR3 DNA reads TGTGCCAGCAGTTTATACGCGGCTACCTACGAGCAGTACTTC. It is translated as CASSLYAATYEQYF.

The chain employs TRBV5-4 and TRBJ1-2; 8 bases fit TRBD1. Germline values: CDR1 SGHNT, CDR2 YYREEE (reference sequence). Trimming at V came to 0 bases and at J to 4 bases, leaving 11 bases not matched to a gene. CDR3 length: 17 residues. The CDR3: CASSLVPGGALGYGYTF. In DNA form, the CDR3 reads TGTGCCAGCAGCTTGGTGCCAGGGGGCGCCTTAGGCTATGGCTACACCTTC.

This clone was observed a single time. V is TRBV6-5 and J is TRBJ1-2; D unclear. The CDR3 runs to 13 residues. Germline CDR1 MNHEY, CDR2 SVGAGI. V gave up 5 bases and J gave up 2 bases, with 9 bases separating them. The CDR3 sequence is CASSEWSNYGYTF. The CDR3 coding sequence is TGTGCCAGCAGTGAATGGTCCAACTATGGCTACACCTTC.

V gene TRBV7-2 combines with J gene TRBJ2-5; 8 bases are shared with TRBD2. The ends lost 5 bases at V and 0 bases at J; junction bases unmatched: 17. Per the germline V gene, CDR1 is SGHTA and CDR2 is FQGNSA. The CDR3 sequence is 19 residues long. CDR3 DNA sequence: TGTGCCAGCAGCCGATATCCCCGGTATGGGCGGGGGGACCAAGAGACCCAGTACTTC. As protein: CASSRYPRYGRGDQETQYF.

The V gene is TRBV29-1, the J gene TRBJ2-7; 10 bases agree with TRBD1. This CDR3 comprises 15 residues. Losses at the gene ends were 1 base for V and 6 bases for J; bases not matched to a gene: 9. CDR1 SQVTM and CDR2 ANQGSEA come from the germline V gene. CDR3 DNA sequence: TGCAGCGTTGAAGCCCGGGACAGGGGACGGGGCGAGCAGTACTTC. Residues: CSVEARDRGRGEQYF.

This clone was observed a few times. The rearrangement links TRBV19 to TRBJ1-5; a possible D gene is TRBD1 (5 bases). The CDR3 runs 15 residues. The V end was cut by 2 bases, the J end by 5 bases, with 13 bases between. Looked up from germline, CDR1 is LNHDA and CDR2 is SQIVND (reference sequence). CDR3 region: CASSIRAWGDQPQHF. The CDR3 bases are TGTGCCAGTAGTATAAGGGCCTGGGGGGATCAGCCCCAGCATTTT.

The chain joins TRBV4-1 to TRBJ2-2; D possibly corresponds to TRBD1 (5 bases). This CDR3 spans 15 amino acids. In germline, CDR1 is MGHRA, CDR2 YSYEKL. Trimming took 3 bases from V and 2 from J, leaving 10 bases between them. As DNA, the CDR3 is TGCGCCAGCAGCCACCAGGGTTCCAACACCGGGGAGCTGTTTTTT. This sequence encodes CASSHQGSNTGELFF.

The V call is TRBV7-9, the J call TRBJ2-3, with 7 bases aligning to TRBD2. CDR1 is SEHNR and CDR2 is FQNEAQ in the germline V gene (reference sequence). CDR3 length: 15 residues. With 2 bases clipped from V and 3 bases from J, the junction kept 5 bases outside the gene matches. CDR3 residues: CASSLLGGGTDTQYF. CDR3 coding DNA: TGTGCCAGCAGCTTACTGGGCGGGGGAACAGATACGCAGTATTTT.

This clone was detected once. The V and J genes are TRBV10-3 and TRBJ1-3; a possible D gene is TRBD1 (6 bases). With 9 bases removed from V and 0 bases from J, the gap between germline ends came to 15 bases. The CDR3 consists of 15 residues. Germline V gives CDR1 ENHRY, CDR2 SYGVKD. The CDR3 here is CAILATGDSGNTIYF. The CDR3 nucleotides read TGTGCCATTCTTGCGACAGGTGACTCTGGAAACACCATATATTTT.

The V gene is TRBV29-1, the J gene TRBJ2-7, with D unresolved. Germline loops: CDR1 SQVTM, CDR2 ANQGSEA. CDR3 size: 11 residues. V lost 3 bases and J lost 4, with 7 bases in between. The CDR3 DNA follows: TGCAGCGTTGATGTCGATTACGAGCAGTACTTC. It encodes CSVDVDYEQYF.

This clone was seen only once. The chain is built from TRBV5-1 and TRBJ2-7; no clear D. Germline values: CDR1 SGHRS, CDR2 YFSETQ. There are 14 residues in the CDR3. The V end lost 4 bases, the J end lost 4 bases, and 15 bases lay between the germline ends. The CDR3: CASSLTGSRYEQYF. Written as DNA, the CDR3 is TGCGCCAGCAGCCTAACCGGGTCTCGATACGAGCAGTACTTC.

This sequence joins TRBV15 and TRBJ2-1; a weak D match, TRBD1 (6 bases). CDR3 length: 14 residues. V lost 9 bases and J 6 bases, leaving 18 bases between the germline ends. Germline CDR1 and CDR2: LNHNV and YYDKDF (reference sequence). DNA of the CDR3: TGTGCCACTGAGGGACAATCTAGGGGCAATGAGCAGTTCTTC. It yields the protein CATEGQSRGNEQFF. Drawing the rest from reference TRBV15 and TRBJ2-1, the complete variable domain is DAMVIQNPRYQVTQFGKPVTLSCSQTLNHNVMYWYQQKSSQAPKLLFHYYDKDFNNEADTPDNFQSRRPNTSFCFLDIRSPGLGDTAMYLCATEGQSRGNEQFFGPGTRLTVL.

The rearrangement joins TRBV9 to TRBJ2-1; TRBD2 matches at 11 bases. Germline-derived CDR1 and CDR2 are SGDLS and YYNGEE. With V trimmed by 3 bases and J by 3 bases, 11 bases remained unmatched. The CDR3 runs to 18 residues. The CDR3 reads CASSARDPGLADYNEQFF. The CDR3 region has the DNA TGTGCCAGCAGCGCGAGGGACCCGGGACTAGCGGACTACAATGAGCAGTTCTTC.

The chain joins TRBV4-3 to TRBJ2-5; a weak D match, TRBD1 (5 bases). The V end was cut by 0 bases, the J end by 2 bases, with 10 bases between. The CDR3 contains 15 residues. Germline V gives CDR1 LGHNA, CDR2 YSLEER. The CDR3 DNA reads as TGCGCCAGCAGCCAAGATTTTAGGGGACAAGAGACCCAGTACTTC. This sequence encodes CASSQDFRGQETQYF.

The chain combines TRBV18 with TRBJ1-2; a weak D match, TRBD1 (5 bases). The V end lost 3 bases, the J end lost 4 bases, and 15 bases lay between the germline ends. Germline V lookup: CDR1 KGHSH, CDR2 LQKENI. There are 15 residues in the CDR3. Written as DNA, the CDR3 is TGTGCCAGCTCACCCGCAGGCGTTACAGGCTATGGCTACACCTTC. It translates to CASSPAGVTGYGYTF.

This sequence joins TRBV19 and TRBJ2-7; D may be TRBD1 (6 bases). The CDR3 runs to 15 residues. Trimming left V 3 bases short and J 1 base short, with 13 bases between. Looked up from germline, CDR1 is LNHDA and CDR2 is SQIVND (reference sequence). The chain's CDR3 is CASSIRDTRSYEQYF. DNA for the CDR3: TGTGCCAGTAGTATTCGGGACACTAGATCCTACGAGCAGTACTTC.

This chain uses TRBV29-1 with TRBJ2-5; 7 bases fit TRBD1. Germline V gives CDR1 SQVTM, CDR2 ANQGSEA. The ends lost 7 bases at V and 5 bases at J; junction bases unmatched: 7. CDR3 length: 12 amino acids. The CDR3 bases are TGCAGCGGGCTGACAGGGTTCGAGACCCAGTACTTC. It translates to CSGLTGFETQYF.

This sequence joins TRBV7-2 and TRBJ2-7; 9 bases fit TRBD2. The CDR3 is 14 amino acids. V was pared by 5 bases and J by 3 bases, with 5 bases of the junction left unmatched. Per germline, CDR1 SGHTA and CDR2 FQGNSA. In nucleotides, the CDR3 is TGTGCCAGCAGCCCTAGCGGGGCGGACTACGAGCAGTACTTC. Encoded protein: CASSPSGADYEQYF.

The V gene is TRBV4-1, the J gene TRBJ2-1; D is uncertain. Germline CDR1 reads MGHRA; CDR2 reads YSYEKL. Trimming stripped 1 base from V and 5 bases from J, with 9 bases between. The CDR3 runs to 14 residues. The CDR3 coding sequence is TGCGCCAGCAGCCAAGTGAGATCGCACAATGAGCAGTTCTTC. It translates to CASSQVRSHNEQFF.